Below, one TCR beta chain is given with its context. The record originates from a study of shared clonotypes between healthy human individuals. Clones were read by immunoSEQ multiplex PCR, and TCRdb kept only the in-frame ones, dropping some. The sample yields about 2 million clones, roughly 94% seen once. From germline, CDR1 is ENHRY and CDR2 SYGVKD. CDR3 length equals 14 residues. J was trimmed by 6 bases and V by 2 bases; bases with no gene match: 6. This clonotype originated in a man aged 18 to 29 in good health. The sample comprised naive CD4+ T cells sorted from blood. As to subset: CD45RA+ positively selected. The chain joins TRBV10-3 to TRBJ1-2; 7 bases line up with TRBD1. Here the CDR3 DNA reads TGTGCCATCAGTGAGGAGGAGGGGGCGCATGGCTACACCTTC. Protein: CAISEEEGAHGYTF.